Listed here are 7 T cell receptor beta chains from one sample, sequenced in a study of regulatory T cells in long-lasting Graves disease. As for time point: newly diagnosed GD, antithyroid drugs for less than 3 months. RNA from PBMCs was the source of the TCR library. To make TCR beta libraries, researchers used iRepertoire HTBI primers and Arm-PCR of CDR3 regions. TCRdb used MiXCR to reprocess the multiplex PCR reads, holding one entry per CDR3 protein. The table records approximately 440,000 distinct CDR3 sequences, roughly 17% of them present only once. This sample also appeared in a second study, on T cells in Graves' hyperthyroidism and ophthalmopathy.

This sample comprised peripheral blood mononuclear cells (PBMCs), obtained at new diagnosis, from a patient treated with antithyroid drugs. These receptors all come from a man aged 40-50 years with Graves disease.

This clonotype was seen at least ten times. The J gene is TRBJ2-7, the V gene TRBV30, with 7 bases identical to TRBD1. The CDR3 length is 11 residues. CDR1 and CDR2 from the germline V gene are GTSNPN and SVGIG (reference sequence). The V segment lost 5 bases and the J segment 9 bases; nucleotides outside the gene matches: 7. The CDR3 sequence is CAWVQGYRQYF. The CDR3 DNA follows: TGTGCCTGGGTACAGGGGTACCGGCAGTACTTC.

Many counts were recorded for this clonotype. The chain uses TRBV30 and TRBJ1-1; the D gene is possibly TRBD1 (6 bases). The CDR3 is 15 amino acids. Between the trimmed V and J ends, which lost 2 bases and 0 bases, there was a span of 13 bases. The V gene's germline CDR1 is GTSNPN and CDR2 SVGIG (reference sequence). In DNA, the CDR3 is TGTGCCTGGAGTAGACGGACAGACTTGAACACTGAAGCTTTCTTT. It encodes CAWSRRTDLNTEAFF.

Turning to this clonotype: With a much larger clone just one base away, this may be a read error. The J gene is TRBJ2-1, the V gene TRBV11-2; D call uncertain. The J call is in doubt because the DNA end fits TRBJ2-7 better. CDR1 SGHAT and CDR2 FQNNGV come from the germline V gene. This CDR3 has 15 residues. CDR3 nucleotide sequence: TGTGCCAGCAGCCACGAGGCGGCCATACAAGATGAGCAGTACTTC. It codes for CASSHEAAIQDEQYF.

Points on this clonotype: Just one base apart from a much larger clone, this may be a read error. Because it lacks the conserved phenylalanine or tryptophan at the end, this CDR3 is likely a read error. This chain links TRBV20-1 with TRBJ2-6; D uncertain. The CDR3 spans 11 residues. V was shortened by 6 bases and J by 5 bases, with 5 bases between the two germline ends. Germline values: CDR1 DFQATT, CDR2 SNEGSKA (reference sequence). CDR3 sequence reads: CSATRANVLTL. CDR3 bases: TGCAGTGCGACGAGGGCCAACGTCCTGACTTTA.

This chain connects TRBV7-2 to TRBJ2-2; D is uncertain. V was trimmed by 5 bases and J by 7 bases, leaving 11 bases between them. From germline, CDR1 is SGHTA and CDR2 FQGNSA. The CDR3 is 13 amino acids. CDR3 region: CASSLPLVGELFF. Written as DNA, the CDR3 is TGTGCCAGCAGCCTCCCATTGGTCGGGGAGCTGTTTTTT.

Concerning this clonotype itself: A much larger clone lies a single base off, so this may be a read error. The chain is built from TRBV24-1 and TRBJ1-2, with D perhaps matching TRBD1 (6 bases). V lost 3 bases to trimming and J lost 7 bases, with 17 bases between them. Germline CDR1 KGHDR, CDR2 SFDVKD. This CDR3 comprises 15 residues. The CDR3 DNA is TGTGCCACCAGTGATAAAACAGGGAGTGGTGCTGGCTACACCTTC. This sequence encodes CATSDKTGSGAGYTF.

CDR3 loop: CASSLPTGGAYNEQFF. CDR3 nucleotides: TGTGCCAGCAGTCTCCCGACAGGGGGCGCGTACAATGAGCAGTTCTTC. The V call is TRBV28, the J call TRBJ2-1, with TRBD1 identical over 10 bases. This CDR3 has 16 residues. V shed 5 bases and J 4 bases; nucleotides not matched to a gene: 8. Germline V gene lookup returns CDR1 MDHEN and CDR2 SYDVKM.